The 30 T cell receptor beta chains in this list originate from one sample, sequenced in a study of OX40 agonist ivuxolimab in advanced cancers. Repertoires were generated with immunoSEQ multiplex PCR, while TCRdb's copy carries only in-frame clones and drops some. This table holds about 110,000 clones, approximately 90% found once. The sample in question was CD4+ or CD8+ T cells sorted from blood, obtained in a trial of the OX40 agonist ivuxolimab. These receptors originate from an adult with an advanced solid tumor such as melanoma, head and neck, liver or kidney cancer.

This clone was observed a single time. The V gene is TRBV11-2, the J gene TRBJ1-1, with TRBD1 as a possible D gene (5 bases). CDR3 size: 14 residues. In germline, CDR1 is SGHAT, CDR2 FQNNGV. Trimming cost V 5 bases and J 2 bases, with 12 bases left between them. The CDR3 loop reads CASSPNQGNTEAFF. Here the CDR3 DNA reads TGTGCCAGCAGCCCGAATCAGGGCAACACTGAAGCTTTCTTT.

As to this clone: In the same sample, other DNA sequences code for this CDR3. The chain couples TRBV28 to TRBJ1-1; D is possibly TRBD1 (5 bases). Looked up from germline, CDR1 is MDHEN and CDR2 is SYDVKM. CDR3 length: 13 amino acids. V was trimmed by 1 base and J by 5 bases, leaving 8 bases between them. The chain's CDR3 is CASSLFGGTEAFF. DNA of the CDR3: TGTGCCAGCAGTTTATTCGGGGGAACTGAAGCTTTCTTT.

CDR3 DNA sequence: TGTGCCACCAGCAGTCATTTAGCGGGGGTCTACACCTTC. It encodes CATSSHLAGVYTF. The chain is built from TRBV15 and TRBJ1-2, with TRBD1 as a possible D gene (5 bases). The CDR3 length is 13 residues. Germline lookup yields CDR1 LNHNV and CDR2 YYDKDF (reference sequence). V was shortened by 3 bases and J by 10 bases, with 15 bases between the two germline ends. The whole variable domain, filled in from reference TRBV15 and TRBJ1-2, reads DAMVIQNPRYQVTQFGKPVTLSCSQTLNHNVMYWYQQKSSQAPKLLFHYYDKDFNNEADTPDNFQSRRPNTSFCFLDIRSPGLGDTAMYLCATSSHLAGVYTFGSGTRLTVV.

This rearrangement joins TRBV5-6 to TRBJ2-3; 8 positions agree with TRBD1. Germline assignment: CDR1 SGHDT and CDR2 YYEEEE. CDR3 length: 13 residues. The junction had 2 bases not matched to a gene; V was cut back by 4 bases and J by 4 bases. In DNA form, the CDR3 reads TGTGCCAGCAGCCCGACAGGGGCAGATACGCAGTATTTT. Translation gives CASSPTGADTQYF.

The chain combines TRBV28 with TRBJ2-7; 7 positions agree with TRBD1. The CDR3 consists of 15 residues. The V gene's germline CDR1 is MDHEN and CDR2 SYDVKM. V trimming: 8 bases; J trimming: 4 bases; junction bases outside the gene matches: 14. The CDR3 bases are TGTGCCAGCGCCCCAGAAGGGGGCGTTCCGTACGAGCAGTACTTC. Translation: CASAPEGGVPYEQYF.

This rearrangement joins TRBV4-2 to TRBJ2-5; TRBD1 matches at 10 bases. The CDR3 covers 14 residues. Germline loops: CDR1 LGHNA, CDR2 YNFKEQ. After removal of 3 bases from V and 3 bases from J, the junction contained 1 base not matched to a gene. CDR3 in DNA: TGTGCCAGCAGCCAGACAGGGGGCGAAGAGACCCAGTACTTC. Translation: CASSQTGGEETQYF.

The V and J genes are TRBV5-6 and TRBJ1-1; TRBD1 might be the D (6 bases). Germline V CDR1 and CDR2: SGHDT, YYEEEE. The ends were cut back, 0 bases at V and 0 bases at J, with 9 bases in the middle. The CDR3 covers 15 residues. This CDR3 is CASSLARTVNTEAFF. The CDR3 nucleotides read TGTGCCAGCAGCTTGGCGAGGACAGTGAACACTGAAGCTTTCTTT.

CDR3 bases: TGCGCCAGCAGCCTAAGTGGGGGCGTAATCTCTGAAGCTTTCTTT. This sequence encodes CASSLSGGVISEAFF. This chain links TRBV4-1 with TRBJ1-1, with D possibly matching TRBD1 (6 bases). Germline V gene data show CDR1 as MGHRA and CDR2 as YSYEKL. The CDR3 is made up of 15 amino acids. V lost 4 bases and J lost 6, with 18 bases in between.

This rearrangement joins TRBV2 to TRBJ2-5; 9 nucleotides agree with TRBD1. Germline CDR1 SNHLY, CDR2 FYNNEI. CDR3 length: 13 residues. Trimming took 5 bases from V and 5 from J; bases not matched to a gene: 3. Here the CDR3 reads CASSLDRGETQYF. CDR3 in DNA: TGTGCCAGCAGTCTCGACAGGGGGGAGACCCAGTACTTC.

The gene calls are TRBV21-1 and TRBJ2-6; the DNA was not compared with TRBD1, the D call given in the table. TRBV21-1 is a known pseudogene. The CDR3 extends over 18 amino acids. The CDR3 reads CASSRGQGKRGRTNVLTF. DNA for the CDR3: TGTGCCAGCAGCAGAGGACAGGGGAAAAGAGGAAGGACCAACGTCCTGACTTTC.

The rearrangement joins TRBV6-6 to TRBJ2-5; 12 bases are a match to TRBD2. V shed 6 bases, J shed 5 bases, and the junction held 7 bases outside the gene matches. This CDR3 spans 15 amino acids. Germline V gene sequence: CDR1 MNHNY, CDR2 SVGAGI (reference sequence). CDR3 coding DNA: TGTGCCAGCAGCCTACCGCTAGCGGGGGGGGAGACCCAGTACTTC. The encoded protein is CASSLPLAGGETQYF.

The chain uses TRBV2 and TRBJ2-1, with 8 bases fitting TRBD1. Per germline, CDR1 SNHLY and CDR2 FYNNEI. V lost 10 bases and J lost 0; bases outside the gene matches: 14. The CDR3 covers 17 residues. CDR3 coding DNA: TGTGCCAACTCGGGACAGGTCGATCGCAGCTCCTACAATGAGCAGTTCTTC. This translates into CANSGQVDRSSYNEQFF.

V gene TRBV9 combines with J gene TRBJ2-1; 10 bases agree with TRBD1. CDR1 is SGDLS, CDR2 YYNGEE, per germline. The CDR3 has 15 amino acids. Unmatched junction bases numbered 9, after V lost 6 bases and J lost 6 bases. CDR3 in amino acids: CASTLGGTGVNEQFF. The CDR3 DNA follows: TGTGCCAGCACCCTAGGCGGGACAGGGGTCAATGAGCAGTTCTTC.

DNA of the CDR3: TGTGCCAGCCTCAGGTCCCTCCTCGATTTCGGGAGTAGATACGAGCAGTACTTC. This encodes CASLRSLLDFGSRYEQYF. The chain links TRBV2 to TRBJ2-7; weak D call: TRBD2 (6 bases). The CDR3 has 18 amino acids. Trimming shortened V by 8 bases and J by 4 bases, and 30 bases separated the two germline ends. Germline loops: CDR1 SNHLY, CDR2 FYNNEI.

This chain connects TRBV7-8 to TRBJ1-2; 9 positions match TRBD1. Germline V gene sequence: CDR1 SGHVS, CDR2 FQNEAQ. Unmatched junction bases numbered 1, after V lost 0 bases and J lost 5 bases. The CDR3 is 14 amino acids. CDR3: CASSLAGTGYGYTF. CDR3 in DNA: TGTGCCAGCAGCTTAGCGGGGACAGGGTATGGCTACACCTTC.

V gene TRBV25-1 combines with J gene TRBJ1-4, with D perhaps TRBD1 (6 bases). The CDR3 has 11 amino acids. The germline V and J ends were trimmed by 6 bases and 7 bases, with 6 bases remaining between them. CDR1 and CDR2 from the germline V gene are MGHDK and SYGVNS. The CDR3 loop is CASRGGEKLFF. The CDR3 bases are TGTGCCAGCAGAGGGGGTGAAAAACTGTTTTTT.

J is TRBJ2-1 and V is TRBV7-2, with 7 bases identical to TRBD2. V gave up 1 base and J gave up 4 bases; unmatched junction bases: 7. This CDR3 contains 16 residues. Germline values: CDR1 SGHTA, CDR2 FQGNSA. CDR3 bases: TGTGCCAGCAGCTTAGTTAGGCTAGCGGTTTACAATGAGCAGTTCTTC. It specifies CASSLVRLAVYNEQFF.

The CDR3 sequence is CASSLGGTPREFF. CDR3 bases: TGTGCCAGCAGCTTAGGAGGGACACCTAGGGAGTTCTTC. V gene TRBV7-2 combines with J gene TRBJ2-1, with D maybe TRBD1 (6 bases). Looked up from germline, CDR1 is SGHTA and CDR2 is FQGNSA. The CDR3 spans 13 residues. Trimming left V 1 base short and J 14 bases short, with 15 bases between.

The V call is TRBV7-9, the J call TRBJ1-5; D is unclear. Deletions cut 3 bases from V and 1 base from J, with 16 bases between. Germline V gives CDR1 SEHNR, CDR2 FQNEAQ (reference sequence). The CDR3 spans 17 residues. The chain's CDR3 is CASSFNPLGGSNQPQHF. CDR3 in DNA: TGTGCCAGCAGCTTCAACCCCTTGGGCGGGAGCAATCAGCCCCAGCATTTT.

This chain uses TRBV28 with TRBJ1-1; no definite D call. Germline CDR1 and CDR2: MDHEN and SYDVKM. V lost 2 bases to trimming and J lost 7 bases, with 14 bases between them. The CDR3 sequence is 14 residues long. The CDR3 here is CASSLRPGPLEAFF. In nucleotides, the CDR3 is TGTGCCAGCAGTTTAAGACCAGGACCCCTTGAAGCTTTCTTT.

Here the CDR3 DNA reads TGTGCCAGCAGTTACAGCAACAATCAGCCCCAGCATTTT. Residues: CASSYSNNQPQHF. This chain joins TRBV6-5 and TRBJ1-5, with unresolved D. V shed 2 bases and J shed 3 bases, with 5 bases lying between them. In germline, CDR1 is MNHEY, CDR2 SVGAGI. CDR3 length: 13 amino acids.

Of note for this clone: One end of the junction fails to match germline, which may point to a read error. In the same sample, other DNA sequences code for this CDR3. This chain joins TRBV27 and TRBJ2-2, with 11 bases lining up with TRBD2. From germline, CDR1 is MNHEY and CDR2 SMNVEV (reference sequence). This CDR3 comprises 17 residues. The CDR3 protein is CASSFITSGSRPGELFF. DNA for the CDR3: TGTGCCAGCAGTTTCATAACTAGCGGGAGTCGACCCGGGGAGCTGTTCTTT.

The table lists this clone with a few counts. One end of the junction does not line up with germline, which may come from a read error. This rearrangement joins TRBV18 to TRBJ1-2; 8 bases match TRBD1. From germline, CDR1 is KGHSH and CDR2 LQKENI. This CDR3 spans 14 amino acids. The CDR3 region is CASSPGPGQGAKLF. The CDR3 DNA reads TGTGCCAGCTCACCAGGGCCGGGGCAGGGGGCGAAGTTGTTC.

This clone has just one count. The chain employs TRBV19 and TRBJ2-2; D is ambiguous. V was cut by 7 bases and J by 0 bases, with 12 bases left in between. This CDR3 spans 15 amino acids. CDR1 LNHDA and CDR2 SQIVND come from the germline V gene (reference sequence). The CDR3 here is CASTTITANTGELFF. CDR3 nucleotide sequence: TGTGCCAGTACCACGATTACAGCGAACACCGGGGAGCTGTTTTTT.

The CDR3 DNA sequence: TGTGCCAGCTCACCACCTGGCCAGCGGGGAATAACAGATACGCAGTATTTT. Protein sequence: CASSPPGQRGITDTQYF. This chain connects TRBV18 to TRBJ2-3; 7 bases match TRBD2. J was trimmed by 3 bases and V by 0 bases; bases with no gene match: 9. This CDR3 spans 17 amino acids. Germline lookup yields CDR1 KGHSH and CDR2 LQKENI.

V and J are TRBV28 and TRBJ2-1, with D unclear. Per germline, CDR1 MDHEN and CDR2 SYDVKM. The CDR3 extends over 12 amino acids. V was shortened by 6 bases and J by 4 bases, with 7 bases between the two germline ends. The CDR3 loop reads CASRGSYNEQFF. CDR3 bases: TGTGCCAGCAGAGGTAGTTACAATGAGCAGTTCTTC.

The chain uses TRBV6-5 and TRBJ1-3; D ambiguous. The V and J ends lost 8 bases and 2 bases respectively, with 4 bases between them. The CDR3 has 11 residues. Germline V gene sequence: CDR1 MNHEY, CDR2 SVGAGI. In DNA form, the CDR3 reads TGTGCCAGCTCGGCTGGAAACACCATATATTTT. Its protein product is CASSAGNTIYF.

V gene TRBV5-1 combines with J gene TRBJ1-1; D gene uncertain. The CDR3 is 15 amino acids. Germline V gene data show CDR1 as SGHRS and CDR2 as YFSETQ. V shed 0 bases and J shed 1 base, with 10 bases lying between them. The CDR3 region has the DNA TGCGCCAGCAGCTTGGTACAAACGGGGAACACTGAAGCTTTCTTT. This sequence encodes CASSLVQTGNTEAFF.

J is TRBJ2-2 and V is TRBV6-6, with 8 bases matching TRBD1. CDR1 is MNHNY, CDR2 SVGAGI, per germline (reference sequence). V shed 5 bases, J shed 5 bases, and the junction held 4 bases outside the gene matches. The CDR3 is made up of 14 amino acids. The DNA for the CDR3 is TGTGCCAGCAGTCCCCGGACAGGGACCGGGGAGCTGTTTTTT. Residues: CASSPRTGTGELFF.

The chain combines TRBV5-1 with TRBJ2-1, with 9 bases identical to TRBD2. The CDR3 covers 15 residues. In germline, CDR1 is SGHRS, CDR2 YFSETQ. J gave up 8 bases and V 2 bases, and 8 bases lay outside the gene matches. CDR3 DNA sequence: TGCGCCAGCAGCTTCGCGCGGGAGGGCCTGGATGAGCAGTTCTTC. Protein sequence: CASSFAREGLDEQFF.